Below, 9 T cell receptor beta chains from the same sample are listed, as sequenced in a study of blood T cell repertoires in COVID-19. The data were produced by immunoSEQ multiplex PCR, yet TCRdb's version contains in-frame clones alone and is incomplete. The sample records roughly 79,000 clones, less than 90% being singletons. The sequenced material came from peripheral blood. Receptors were obtained from a man in his fifties with acute or convalescent COVID-19.

This rearrangement joins TRBV27 to TRBJ1-6, with 7 positions matching TRBD1. The CDR3 extends over 14 amino acids. Germline V gene lookup returns CDR1 MNHEY and CDR2 SMNVEV (reference sequence). J was trimmed by 13 bases and V by 5 bases; bases with no gene match: 11. The CDR3 bases are TGTGCCAGCAGTCCCGCAAACAGGGGTGGGCCCCTCCACTTT. It is translated as CASSPANRGGPLHF.

This chain links TRBV4-1 with TRBJ2-1; 10 bases match TRBD2. Germline CDR1 reads MGHRA; CDR2 reads YSYEKL. This CDR3 comprises 20 residues. V lost 0 bases to trimming and J lost 1 base; unmatched junction nucleotides: 12. This CDR3 reads CASSQERTSGGWGSYNEQFF. The CDR3 DNA follows: TGCGCCAGCAGCCAAGAGAGGACTAGCGGAGGGTGGGGGTCCTACAATGAGCAGTTCTTC.

The chain is built from TRBV18 and TRBJ2-7; possibly TRBD1 for D (5 bases). Trimming shortened V by 3 bases and J by 4 bases, and 13 bases separated the two germline ends. The CDR3 loop spans 14 amino acids. Germline CDR1 and CDR2: KGHSH and LQKENI. CDR3 region: CASSPAIGAYEQYF. CDR3 bases: TGTGCCAGCTCACCGGCTATAGGGGCATACGAGCAGTACTTC.

V usage is TRBV19 and J usage is TRBJ1-2, with 10 nucleotides matching TRBD1. The CDR3 consists of 14 residues. CDR1 is LNHDA and CDR2 is SQIVND in the germline V gene (reference sequence). With 7 bases clipped from V and 4 bases from J, the junction kept 6 bases outside the gene matches. The CDR3 region has the DNA TGTGCCAGTACCCTGACAGGGGGCGGCTATGGCTACACCTTC. This codes for CASTLTGGGYGYTF. The variable domain in full, with the rest retrieved from reference TRBV19 and TRBJ1-2, is DGGITQSPKYLFRKEGQNVTLSCEQNLNHDAMYWYRQDPGQGLRLIYYSQIVNDFQKGDIAEGYSVSREKKESFPLTVTSAQKNPTAFYLCASTLTGGGYGYTFGSGTRLTVV.

The chain has TRBV19 and TRBJ2-1, with D perhaps matching TRBD2 (7 bases). This CDR3 has 17 amino acids. V was clipped by 7 bases and J by 2 bases, with 21 bases between them. Germline lookup yields CDR1 LNHDA and CDR2 SQIVND (reference sequence). For the CDR3, the DNA is TGTGCCAGTACCCCTAGGGGGGGAGCCAGACCCTACAATGAGCAGTTCTTC. It specifies CASTPRGGARPYNEQFF.

This clone was seen a few times. The rearrangement links TRBV4-1 to TRBJ1-1; D perhaps matches TRBD1 (5 bases). The germline V gene has CDR1 MGHRA and CDR2 YSYEKL. CDR3 length equals 14 residues. The V gene lost 6 bases and the J gene lost 0 bases, with 11 bases spanning the gap. The CDR3 bases are TGCGCCAGCAGGCTGACAGAGATGAACACTGAAGCTTTCTTT. This encodes CASRLTEMNTEAFF.

This clone was picked up a small number of times. The chain joins TRBV7-9 to TRBJ2-1; 9 bases align to TRBD2. Germline V gene sequence: CDR1 SEHNR, CDR2 FQNEAQ (reference sequence). The CDR3 length is 16 residues. The ends lost 3 bases at V and 9 bases at J; junction bases unmatched: 12. The DNA of the CDR3 is TGTGCCAGCAGCTTTGGGGGCGGGAGGGCCCTCACTGAGCAGTTCTTC. Translating it yields CASSFGGGRALTEQFF.

The chain joins TRBV18 to TRBJ1-6; possibly TRBD1 for D (5 bases). V lost 4 bases, J lost 6 bases, and 13 bases lay in between. From germline, CDR1 is KGHSH and CDR2 LQKENI. The CDR3 length is 15 residues. The CDR3 nucleotides read TGTGCCAGCTCACTGTCCCCTGACAGTAATTCACCCCTCCACTTT. It specifies CASSLSPDSNSPLHF.

This clone was observed once. The rearrangement uses TRBV6-1 and TRBJ1-2; TRBD1 might be the D (6 bases). CDR3 length: 16 residues. V was clipped by 2 bases and J by 5 bases, with 18 bases between them. From germline, CDR1 is MNHNS and CDR2 SASEGT. The CDR3 DNA follows: TGTGCCAGCAGTGAAAACCTTAAAGGACAGCCTTATGGCTACACCTTC. Translation: CASSENLKGQPYGYTF.